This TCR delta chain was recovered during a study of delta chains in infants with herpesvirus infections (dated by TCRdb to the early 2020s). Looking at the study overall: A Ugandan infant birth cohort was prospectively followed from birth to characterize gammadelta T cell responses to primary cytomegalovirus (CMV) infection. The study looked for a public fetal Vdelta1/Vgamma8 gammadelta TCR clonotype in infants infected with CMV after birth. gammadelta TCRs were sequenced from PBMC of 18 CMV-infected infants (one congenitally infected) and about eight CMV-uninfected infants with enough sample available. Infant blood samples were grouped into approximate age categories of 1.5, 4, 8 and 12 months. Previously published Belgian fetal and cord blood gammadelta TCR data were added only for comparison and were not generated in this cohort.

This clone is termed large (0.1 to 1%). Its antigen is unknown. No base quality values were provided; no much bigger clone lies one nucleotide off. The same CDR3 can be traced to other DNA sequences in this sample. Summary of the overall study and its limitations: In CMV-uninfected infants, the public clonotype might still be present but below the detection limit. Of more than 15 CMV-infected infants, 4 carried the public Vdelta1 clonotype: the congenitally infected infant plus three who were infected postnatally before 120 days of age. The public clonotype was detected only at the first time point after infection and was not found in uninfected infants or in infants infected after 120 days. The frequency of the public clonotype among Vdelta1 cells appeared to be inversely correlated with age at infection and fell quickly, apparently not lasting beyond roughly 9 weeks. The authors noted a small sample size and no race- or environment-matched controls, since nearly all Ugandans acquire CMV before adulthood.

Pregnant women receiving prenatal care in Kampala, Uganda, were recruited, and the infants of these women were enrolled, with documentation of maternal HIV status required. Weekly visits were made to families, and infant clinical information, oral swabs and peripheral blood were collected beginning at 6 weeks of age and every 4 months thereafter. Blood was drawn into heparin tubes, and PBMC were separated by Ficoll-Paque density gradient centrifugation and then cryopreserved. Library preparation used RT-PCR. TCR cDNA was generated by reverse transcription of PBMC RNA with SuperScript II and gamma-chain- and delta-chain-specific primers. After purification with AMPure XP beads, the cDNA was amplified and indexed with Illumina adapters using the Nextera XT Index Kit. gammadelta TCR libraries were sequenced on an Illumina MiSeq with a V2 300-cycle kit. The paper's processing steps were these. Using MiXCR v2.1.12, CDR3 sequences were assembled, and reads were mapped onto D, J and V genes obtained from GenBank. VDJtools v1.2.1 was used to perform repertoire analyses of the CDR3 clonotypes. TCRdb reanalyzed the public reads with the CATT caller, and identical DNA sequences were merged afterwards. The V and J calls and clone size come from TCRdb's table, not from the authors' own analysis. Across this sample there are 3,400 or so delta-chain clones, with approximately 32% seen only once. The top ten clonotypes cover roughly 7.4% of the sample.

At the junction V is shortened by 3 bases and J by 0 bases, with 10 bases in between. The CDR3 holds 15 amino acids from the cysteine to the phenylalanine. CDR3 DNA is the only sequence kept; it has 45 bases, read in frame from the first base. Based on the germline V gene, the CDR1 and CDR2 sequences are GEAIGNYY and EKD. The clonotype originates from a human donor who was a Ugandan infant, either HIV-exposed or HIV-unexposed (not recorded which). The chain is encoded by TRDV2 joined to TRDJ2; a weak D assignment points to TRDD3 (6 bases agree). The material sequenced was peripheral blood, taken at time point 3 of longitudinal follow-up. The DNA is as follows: TGTGCCTGTGACGTACTGGGAGCTTTGACAGCACAACTCTTCTTT. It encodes CACDVLGALTAQLFF.